Sequencing of this T cell receptor beta chain was carried out in a study of blood T cell repertoires in COVID-19. Overall study: Acute and convalescent COVID-19 specimens originated in the United States, Italy and Spain.

The table came from immunoSEQ multiplex PCR; TCRdb's copy has only in-frame clones and leaves some out. The sample records approximately 200,000 clones, approximately 88% being singletons. Cohort allocation depended upon clinical history that participants reported. The germline V gene encodes CDR1 SGHVS and CDR2 FNYEAQ. This CDR3 is 16 amino acids long. J was trimmed by 6 bases and V by 1 base; bases with no gene match: 12. The clonotype comes from a woman aged 25 to 39 who had recovered from COVID-19. The chain recombines TRBV7-6 with TRBJ2-7, with 7 bases lining up with TRBD2. Sequenced input: PBMCs or T cells enriched from blood (not recorded which). The CDR3 bases are TGTGCCAGCAGCTTAGAGTCAAGGGGCGGGAGCTCCGAGCAGTACTTC. This encodes CASSLESRGGSSEQYF.